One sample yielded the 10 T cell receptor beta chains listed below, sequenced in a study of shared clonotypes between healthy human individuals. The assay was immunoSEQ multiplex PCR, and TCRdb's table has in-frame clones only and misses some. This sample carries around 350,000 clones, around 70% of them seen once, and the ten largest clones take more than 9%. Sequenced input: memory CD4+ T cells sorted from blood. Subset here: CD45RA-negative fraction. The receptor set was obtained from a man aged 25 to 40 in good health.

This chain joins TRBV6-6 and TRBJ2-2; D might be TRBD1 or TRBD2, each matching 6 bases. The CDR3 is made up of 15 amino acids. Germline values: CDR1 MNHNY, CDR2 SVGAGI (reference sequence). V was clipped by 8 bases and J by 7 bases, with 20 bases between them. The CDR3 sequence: CASRSGAFTGGELFF. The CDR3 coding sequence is TGTGCCAGCCGCTCGGGGGCCTTCACGGGCGGGGAGCTGTTTTTT.

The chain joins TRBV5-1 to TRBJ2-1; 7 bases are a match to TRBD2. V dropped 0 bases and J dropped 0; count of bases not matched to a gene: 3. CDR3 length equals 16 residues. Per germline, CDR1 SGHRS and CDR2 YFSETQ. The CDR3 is CASSLGLADSYNEQFF. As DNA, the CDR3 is TGCGCCAGCAGCTTGGGACTAGCCGACTCCTACAATGAGCAGTTCTTC.

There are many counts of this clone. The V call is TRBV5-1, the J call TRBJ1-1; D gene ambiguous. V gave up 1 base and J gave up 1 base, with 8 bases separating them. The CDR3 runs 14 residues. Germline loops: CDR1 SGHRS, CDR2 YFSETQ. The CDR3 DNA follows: TGCGCCAGCAGCTTGTCTTCCGCGAACACTGAAGCTTTCTTT. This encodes CASSLSSANTEAFF.

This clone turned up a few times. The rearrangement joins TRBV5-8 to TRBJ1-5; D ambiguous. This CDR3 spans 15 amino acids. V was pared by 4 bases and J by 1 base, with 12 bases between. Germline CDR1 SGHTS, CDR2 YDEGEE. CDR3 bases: TGTGCCAGCAGCCCGGAGGTAGGGAGCAATCAGCCCCAGCATTTT. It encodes CASSPEVGSNQPQHF.

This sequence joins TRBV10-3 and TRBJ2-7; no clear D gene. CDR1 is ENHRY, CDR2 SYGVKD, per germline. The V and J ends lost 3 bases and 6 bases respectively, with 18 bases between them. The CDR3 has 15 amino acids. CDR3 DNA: TGTGCCATCAGTGAAAGTATGAACTCCTGGGGCGAGCAGTACTTC. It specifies CAISESMNSWGEQYF.

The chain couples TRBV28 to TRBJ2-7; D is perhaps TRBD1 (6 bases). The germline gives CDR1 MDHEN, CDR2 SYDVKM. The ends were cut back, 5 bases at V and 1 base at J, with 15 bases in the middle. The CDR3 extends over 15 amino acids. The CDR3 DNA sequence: TGTGCCAGCAGTGAAGCGACAGGTGCTTCCTACGAGCAGTACTTC. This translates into CASSEATGASYEQYF.

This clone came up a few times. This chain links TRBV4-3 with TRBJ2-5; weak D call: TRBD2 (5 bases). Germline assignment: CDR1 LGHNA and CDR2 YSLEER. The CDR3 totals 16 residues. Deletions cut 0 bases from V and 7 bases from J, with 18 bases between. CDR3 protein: CASSQDLGTTGGTQYF. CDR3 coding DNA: TGCGCCAGCAGCCAAGATCTTGGTACAACCGGAGGGACCCAGTACTTC.

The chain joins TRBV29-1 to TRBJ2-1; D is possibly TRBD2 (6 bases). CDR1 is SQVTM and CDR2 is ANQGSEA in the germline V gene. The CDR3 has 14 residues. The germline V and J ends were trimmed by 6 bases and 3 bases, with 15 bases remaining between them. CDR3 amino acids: CSVFQRVNYNEQFF. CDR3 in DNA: TGCAGCGTCTTCCAGCGGGTAAACTACAATGAGCAGTTCTTC.

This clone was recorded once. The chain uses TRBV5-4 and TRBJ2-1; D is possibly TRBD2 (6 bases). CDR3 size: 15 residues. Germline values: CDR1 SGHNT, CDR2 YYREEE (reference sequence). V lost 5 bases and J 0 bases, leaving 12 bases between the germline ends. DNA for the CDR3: TGTGCCAGCAGGCGGGACCAGAGCTCCTACAATGAGCAGTTCTTC. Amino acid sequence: CASRRDQSSYNEQFF.

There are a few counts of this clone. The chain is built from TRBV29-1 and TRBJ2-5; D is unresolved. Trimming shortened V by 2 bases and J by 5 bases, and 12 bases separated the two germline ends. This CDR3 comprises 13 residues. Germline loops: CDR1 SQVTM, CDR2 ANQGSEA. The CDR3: CSVEIVVGETQYF. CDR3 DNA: TGCAGCGTTGAAATAGTAGTCGGGGAGACCCAGTACTTC. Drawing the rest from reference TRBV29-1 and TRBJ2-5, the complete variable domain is SAVISQKPSRDICQRGTSLTIQCQVDSQVTMMFWYRQQPGQSLTLIATANQGSEATYESGFVIDKFPISRPNLTFSTLTVSNMSPEDSSIYLCSVEIVVGETQYFGPGTRLLVL.